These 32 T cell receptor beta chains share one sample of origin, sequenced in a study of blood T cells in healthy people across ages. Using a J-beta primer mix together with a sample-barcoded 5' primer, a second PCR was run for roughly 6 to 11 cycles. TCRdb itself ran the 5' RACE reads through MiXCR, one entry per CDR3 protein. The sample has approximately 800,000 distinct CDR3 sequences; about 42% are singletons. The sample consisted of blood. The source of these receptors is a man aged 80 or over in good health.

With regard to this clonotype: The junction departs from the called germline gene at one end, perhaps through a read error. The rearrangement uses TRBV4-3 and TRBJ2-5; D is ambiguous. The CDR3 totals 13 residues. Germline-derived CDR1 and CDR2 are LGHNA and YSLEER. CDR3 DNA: TGCGCCAGCAGCCAAGACAGAAGAGAGACCCAGAACTTC. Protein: CASSQDRRETQNF.

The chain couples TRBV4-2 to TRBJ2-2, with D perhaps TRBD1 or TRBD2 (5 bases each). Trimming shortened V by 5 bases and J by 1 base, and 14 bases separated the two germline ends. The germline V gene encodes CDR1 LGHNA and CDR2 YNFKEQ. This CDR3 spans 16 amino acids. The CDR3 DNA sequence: TGTGCCAGCAGCTGGGGGTCAACAGGGAACACCGGGGAGCTGTTTTTT. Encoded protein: CASSWGSTGNTGELFF.

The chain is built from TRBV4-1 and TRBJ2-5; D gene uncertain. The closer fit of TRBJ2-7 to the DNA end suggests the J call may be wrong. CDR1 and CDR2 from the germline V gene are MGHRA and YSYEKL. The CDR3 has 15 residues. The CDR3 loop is CASSQGQLLAYEQYF. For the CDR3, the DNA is TGCGCCAGCAGCCAAGGGCAGCTTTTAGCCTACGAGCAGTACTTC.

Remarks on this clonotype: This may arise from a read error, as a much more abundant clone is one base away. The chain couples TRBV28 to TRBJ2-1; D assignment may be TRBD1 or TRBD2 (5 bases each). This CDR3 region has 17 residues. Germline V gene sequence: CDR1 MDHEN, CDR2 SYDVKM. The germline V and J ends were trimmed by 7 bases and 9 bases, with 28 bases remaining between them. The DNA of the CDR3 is TGTGCCAGCATAACATCATCCGGGGCAGGGTTTTGGGGTGAGCAGTTCTTC. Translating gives CASITSSGAGFWGEQFF.

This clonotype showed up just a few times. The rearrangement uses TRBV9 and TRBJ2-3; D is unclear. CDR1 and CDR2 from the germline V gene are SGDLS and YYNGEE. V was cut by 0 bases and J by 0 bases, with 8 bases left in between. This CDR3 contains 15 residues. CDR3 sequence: CASSVGALSTDTQYF. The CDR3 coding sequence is TGTGCCAGCAGCGTAGGGGCACTAAGCACAGATACGCAGTATTTT. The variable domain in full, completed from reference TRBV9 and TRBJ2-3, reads DSGVTQTPKHLITATGQRVTLRCSPRSGDLSVYWYQQSLDQGLQFLIQYYNGEERAKGNILERFSAQQFPDLHSELNLSSLELGDSALYFCASSVGALSTDTQYFGPGTRLTVL.

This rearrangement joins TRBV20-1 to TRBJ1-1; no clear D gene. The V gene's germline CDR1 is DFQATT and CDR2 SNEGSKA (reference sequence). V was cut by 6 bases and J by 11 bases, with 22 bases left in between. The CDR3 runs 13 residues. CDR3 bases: TGCAGTGCAACCCAAGAGTCGGGGATAAGGGCTTTCTTT. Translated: CSATQESGIRAFF.

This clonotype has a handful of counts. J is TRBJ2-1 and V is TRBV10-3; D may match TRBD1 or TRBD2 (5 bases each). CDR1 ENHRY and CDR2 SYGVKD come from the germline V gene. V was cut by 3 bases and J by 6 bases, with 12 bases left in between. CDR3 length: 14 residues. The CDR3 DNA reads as TGTGCCATCAGTGAAAACGGGGCGGGCAATGAGCAGTTCTTC. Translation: CAISENGAGNEQFF.

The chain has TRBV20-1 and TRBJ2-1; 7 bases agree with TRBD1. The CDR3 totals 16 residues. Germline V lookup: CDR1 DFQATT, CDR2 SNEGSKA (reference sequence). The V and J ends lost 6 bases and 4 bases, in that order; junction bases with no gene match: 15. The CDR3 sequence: CSAIYKGAIAYNEQFF. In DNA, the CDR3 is TGCAGTGCGATTTATAAGGGGGCTATTGCGTACAATGAGCAGTTCTTC.

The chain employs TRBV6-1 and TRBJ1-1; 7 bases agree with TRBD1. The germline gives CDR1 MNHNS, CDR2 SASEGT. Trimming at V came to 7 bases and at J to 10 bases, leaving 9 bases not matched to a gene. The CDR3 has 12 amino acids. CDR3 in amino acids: CASKIRGMGAFF. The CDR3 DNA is TGTGCCAGCAAAATCAGGGGGATGGGAGCTTTCTTT.

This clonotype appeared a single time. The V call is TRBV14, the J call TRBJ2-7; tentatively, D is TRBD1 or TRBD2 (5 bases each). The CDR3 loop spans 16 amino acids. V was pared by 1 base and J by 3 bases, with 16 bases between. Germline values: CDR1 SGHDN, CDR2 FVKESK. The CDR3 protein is CASSQVSTPGSYEQYF. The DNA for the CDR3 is TGTGCCAGCAGCCAAGTTTCTACCCCAGGGAGCTACGAGCAGTACTTC.

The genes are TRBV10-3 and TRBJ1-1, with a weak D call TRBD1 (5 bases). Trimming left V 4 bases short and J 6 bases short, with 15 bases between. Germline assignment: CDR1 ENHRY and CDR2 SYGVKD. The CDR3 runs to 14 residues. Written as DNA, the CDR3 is TGTGCCATCAGTGGTGACAGAGGGGTTTCTGAAGCTTTCTTT. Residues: CAISGDRGVSEAFF.

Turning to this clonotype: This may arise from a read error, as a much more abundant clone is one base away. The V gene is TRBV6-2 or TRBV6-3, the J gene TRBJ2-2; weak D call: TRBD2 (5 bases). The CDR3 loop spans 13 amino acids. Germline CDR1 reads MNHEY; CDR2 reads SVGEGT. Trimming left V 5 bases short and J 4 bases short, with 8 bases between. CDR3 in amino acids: CASSDYSTGELFF. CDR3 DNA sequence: TGTGCCAGCAGTGACTACTCCACCGGGGAGCTGTTTTTT.

Here the CDR3 DNA reads TGCAGTGCTTACAGACCCCTAGGGAGTACCGCATCCTACGAGCAGTACTTC. Translated, it gives CSAYRPLGSTASYEQYF. The rearrangement joins TRBV20-1 to TRBJ2-5; possibly TRBD2 for D (5 bases). The DNA end favors TRBJ2-7, so the J call may be wrong. The CDR3 is 17 amino acids. CDR1 and CDR2 from the germline V gene are DFQATT and SNEGSKA (reference sequence).

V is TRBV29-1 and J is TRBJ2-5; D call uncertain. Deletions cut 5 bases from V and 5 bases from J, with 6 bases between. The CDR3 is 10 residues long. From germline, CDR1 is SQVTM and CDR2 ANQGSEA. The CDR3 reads CSVRMETQYF. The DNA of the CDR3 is TGCAGCGTTCGAATGGAGACCCAGTACTTC.

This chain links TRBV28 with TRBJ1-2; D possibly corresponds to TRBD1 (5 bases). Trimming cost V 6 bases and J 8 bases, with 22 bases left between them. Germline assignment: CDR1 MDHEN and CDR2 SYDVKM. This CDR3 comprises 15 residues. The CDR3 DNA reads TGTGCCAGCAGCCGGGACCAAAATAGAGGGATCGGCTACACCTTC. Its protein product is CASSRDQNRGIGYTF.

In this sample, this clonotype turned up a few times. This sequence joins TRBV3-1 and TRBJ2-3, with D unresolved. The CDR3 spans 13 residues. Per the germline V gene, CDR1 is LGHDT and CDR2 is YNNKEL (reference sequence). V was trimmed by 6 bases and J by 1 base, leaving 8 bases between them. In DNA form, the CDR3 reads TGTGCCAGCAGTCGCCGGGGCACAGATACGCAGTATTTT. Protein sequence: CASSRRGTDTQYF.

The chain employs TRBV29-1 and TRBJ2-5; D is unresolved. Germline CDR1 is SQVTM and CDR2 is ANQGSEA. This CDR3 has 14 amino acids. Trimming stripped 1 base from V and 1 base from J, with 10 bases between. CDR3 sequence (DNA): TGCAGCGTTGAAGGACTCGAGATCCAAGAGACCCAGTACTTC. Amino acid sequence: CSVEGLEIQETQYF.

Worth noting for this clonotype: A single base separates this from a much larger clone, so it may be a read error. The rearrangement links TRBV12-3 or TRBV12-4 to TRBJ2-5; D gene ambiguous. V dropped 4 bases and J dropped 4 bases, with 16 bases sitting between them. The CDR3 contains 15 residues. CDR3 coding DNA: TGTGCCAGCAGTTCTCGGACGCCGCGGACAGAGACCCAGTACTTC. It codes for CASSSRTPRTETQYF.

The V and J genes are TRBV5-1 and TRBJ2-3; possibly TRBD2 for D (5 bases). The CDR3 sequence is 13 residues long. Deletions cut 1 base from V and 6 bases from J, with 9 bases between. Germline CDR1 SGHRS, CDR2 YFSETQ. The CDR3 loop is CASSLPPGDTQYF. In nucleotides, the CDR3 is TGCGCCAGCAGCTTGCCCCCGGGGGATACGCAGTATTTT. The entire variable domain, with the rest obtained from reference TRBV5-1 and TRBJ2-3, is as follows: KAGVTQTPRYLIKTRGQQVTLSCSPISGHRSVSWYQQTPGQGLQFLFEYFSETQRNKGNFPGRFSGRQFSNSRSEMNVSTLELGDSALYLCASSLPPGDTQYFGPGTRLTVL.

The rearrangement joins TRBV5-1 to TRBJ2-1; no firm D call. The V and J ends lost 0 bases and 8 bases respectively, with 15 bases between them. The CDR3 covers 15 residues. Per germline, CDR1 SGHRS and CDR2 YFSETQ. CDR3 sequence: CASSLVGLDGDEQFF. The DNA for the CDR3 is TGCGCCAGCAGCTTGGTGGGTCTAGATGGGGATGAGCAGTTCTTC.

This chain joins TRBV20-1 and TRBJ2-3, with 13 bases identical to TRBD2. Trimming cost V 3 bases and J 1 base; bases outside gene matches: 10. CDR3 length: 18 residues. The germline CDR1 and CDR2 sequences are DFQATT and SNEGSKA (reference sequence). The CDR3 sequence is CSASRTSGGLGGTDTQYF. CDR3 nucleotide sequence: TGCAGTGCTAGTCGGACTAGCGGGGGACTCGGGGGCACAGATACGCAGTATTTT.

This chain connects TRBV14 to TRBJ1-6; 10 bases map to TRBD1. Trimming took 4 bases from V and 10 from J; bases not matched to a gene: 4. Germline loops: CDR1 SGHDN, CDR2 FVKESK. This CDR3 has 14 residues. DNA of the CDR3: TGTGCCAGCAGCCGCGGACAGGGGGGATCACCCCTCCACTTT. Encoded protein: CASSRGQGGSPLHF.

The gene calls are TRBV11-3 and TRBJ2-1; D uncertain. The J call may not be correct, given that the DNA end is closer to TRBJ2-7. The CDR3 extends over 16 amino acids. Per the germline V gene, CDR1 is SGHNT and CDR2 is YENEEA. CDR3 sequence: CASSLSPISLYNEQYF. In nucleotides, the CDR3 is TGTGCCAGCAGCTTGTCCCCAATAAGTCTCTACAATGAGCAGTACTTC.

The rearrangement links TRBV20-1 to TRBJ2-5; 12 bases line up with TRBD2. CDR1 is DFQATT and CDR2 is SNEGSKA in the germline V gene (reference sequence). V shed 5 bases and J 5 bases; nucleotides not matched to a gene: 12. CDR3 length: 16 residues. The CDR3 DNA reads TGCAGTGCTGGCCCTTCTAGCGGGAGGGGGTGGGAGACCCAGTACTTC. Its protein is CSAGPSSGRGWETQYF.

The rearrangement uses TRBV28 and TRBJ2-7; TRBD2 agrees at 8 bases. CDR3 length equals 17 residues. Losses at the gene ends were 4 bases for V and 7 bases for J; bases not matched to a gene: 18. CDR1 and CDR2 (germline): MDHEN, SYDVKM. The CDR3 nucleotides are TGTGCCAGCAGTTCTACCCTCCCGGGACTAGGGATGAGGGAGCAGTACTTC. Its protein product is CASSSTLPGLGMREQYF. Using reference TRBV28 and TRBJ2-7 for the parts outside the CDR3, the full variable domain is DVKVTQSSRYLVKRTGEKVFLECVQDMDHENMFWYRQDPGLGLRLIYFSYDVKMKEKGDIPEGYSVSREKKERFSLILESASTNQTSMYLCASSSTLPGLGMREQYFGPGTRLTVT.

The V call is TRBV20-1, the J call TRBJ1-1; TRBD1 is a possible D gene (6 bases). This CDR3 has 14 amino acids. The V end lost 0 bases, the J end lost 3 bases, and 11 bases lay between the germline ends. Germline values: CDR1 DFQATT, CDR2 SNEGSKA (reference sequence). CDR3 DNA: TGCAGTGCTAGAGAGGGGGCTGAGGACACTGAAGCTTTCTTT. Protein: CSAREGAEDTEAFF.

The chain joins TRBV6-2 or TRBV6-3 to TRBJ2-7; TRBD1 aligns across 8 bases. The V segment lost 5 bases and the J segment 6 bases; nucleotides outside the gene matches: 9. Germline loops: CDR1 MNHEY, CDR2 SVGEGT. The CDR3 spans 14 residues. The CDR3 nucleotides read TGTGCCAGCAGTAAGACAGGGGTTTCGAGCGAGCAGTACTTC. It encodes CASSKTGVSSEQYF.

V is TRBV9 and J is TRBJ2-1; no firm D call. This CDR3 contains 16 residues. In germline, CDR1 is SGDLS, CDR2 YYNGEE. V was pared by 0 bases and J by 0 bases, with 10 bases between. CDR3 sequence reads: CASSVGGAVSYNEQFF. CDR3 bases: TGTGCCAGCAGCGTAGGCGGCGCCGTCTCCTACAATGAGCAGTTCTTC.

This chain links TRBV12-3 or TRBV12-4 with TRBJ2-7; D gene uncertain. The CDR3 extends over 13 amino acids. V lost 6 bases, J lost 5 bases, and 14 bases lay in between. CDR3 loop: CASSPIGRHEQYF. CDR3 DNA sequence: TGTGCCAGCAGCCCCATCGGGCGGCACGAGCAGTACTTC.

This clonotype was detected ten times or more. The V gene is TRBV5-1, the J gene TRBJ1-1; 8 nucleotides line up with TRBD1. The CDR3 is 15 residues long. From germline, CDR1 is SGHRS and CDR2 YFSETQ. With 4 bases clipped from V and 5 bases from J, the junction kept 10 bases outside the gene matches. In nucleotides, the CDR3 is TGCGCCAGCAGCCTGGACGACAGGGGATGGACTGAAGCTTTCTTT. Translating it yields CASSLDDRGWTEAFF.

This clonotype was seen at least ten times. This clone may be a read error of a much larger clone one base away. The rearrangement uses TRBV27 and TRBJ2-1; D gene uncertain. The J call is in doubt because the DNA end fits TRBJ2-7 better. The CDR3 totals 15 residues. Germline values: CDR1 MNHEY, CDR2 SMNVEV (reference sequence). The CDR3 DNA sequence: TGTGCCAGCAGTTTATCGGTCAGCTCCTACAATGAGCAGTACTTC. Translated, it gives CASSLSVSSYNEQYF.

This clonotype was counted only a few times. This CDR3 is CASSLVTGGQGDEQYF. The CDR3 DNA is TGCGCCAGCAGCTTGGTAACGGGAGGACAGGGTGACGAGCAGTACTTC. This chain uses TRBV5-1 with TRBJ2-4; possible D gene TRBD1, 8 bases. The J call may be in error: the DNA end matches TRBJ2-7 better. The CDR3 consists of 16 residues. CDR1 is SGHRS and CDR2 is YFSETQ in the germline V gene.